These 28 T cell receptor beta chains originate from one sample sequenced in a study of tumor T cells in aggressive B-cell lymphoma (dated by TCRdb to 2015 to 2018). Library generation was performed with the immunoSEQ multiplex PCR assay. What TCRdb holds here is the immuneACCESS table cut down to in-frame rearrangements. Part of the clones is not present; checked against another copy, under half of the missing clones reflect an unresolved V gene, and the others are unexplained. A total of 9,300 or so clones appear in this sample, approximately 85% of them only once. The biggest ten clones account for 4% to 5% of the sample. Sequenced material: tumor tissue. The receptors were gathered from an adult with diffuse large B cell lymphoma.

The genes are TRBV27 and TRBJ2-3; 7 nucleotides align to TRBD2. This CDR3 has 14 residues. V shed 3 bases and J 6 bases; nucleotides not matched to a gene: 6. The germline V gene encodes CDR1 MNHEY and CDR2 SMNVEV (reference sequence). Written as DNA, the CDR3 is TGTGCCAGCAGTTTGGGGGGGAGGTGGGATACGCAGTATTTT. Protein sequence: CASSLGGRWDTQYF.

This clone showed up just once. The chain combines TRBV30 with TRBJ2-2, with 9 bases fitting TRBD2. V lost 4 bases to trimming and J lost 7 bases; unmatched junction nucleotides: 4. This CDR3 comprises 13 residues. CDR1 is GTSNPN, CDR2 SVGIG, per germline (reference sequence). CDR3 region: CAWKRGEGGELFF. For the CDR3, the DNA is TGTGCCTGGAAGCGGGGGGAAGGCGGGGAGCTGTTTTTT.

The chain has TRBV19 and TRBJ1-1, with TRBD1 as a possible D gene (6 bases). V was clipped by 3 bases and J by 7 bases, with 12 bases between them. Germline CDR1 reads LNHDA; CDR2 reads SQIVND (reference sequence). CDR3 length equals 13 residues. The CDR3: CASSMNRAGEAFF. The CDR3 region has the DNA TGTGCCAGTAGTATGAACAGGGCAGGTGAAGCTTTCTTT.

The gene calls are TRBV7-9 and TRBJ1-1, with D maybe TRBD1 (5 bases). The germline gives CDR1 SEHNR, CDR2 FQNEAQ (reference sequence). The CDR3 is made up of 14 amino acids. V lost 5 bases, J lost 4 bases, and 14 bases lay in between. The DNA of the CDR3 is TGTGCCAGCAGCCTTCCTGGGGGGGGCACTGAAGCTTTCTTT. Amino acid sequence: CASSLPGGGTEAFF.

Notes on this clone: The sample contains more than one DNA sequence encoding this CDR3. J is TRBJ2-3 and V is TRBV6-5; possibly TRBD2 for D (5 bases). This CDR3 has 16 residues. V lost 2 bases to trimming and J lost 6 bases, with 18 bases between them. Germline V gives CDR1 MNHEY, CDR2 SVGAGI. As DNA, the CDR3 is TGTGCCAGCAGTTACGGGTCACTAGGAGTTACGGATACGCAGTATTTT. It codes for CASSYGSLGVTDTQYF.

This clone is a singleton in its sample. J is TRBJ2-7 and V is TRBV6-5; the D gene is possibly TRBD2 (5 bases). The ends were cut back, 5 bases at V and 5 bases at J, with 13 bases in the middle. The CDR3 loop spans 13 amino acids. Per the germline V gene, CDR1 is MNHEY and CDR2 is SVGAGI. For the CDR3, the DNA is TGTGCCAGCAGTCCCCGTTGGAGGAACGAGCAGTACTTC. Its translation is CASSPRWRNEQYF.

The V gene is TRBV29-1, the J gene TRBJ2-1; 8 bases align to TRBD2. CDR1 SQVTM and CDR2 ANQGSEA come from the germline V gene. V trimming: 4 bases; J trimming: 9 bases; junction bases outside the gene matches: 11. The CDR3 is 14 residues long. CDR3 sequence: CSVAGLVDYGEQFF. In DNA form, the CDR3 reads TGCAGCGTTGCGGGACTAGTTGATTATGGTGAGCAGTTCTTC.

The chain couples TRBV7-2 to TRBJ2-1; 7 bases map to TRBD2. With V trimmed by 1 base and J by 4 bases, 7 bases remained unmatched. CDR3 length: 16 residues. In germline, CDR1 is SGHTA, CDR2 FQGNSA. For the CDR3, the DNA is TGTGCCAGCAGCTTAGGGGGCGCGGGAGCATACAATGAGCAGTTCTTC. As protein: CASSLGGAGAYNEQFF. The full variable domain, completed using reference TRBV7-2 and TRBJ2-1, is GAGVSQSPSNKVTEKGKDVELRCDPISGHTALYWYRQSLGQGLEFLIYFQGNSAPDKSGLPSDRFSAERTGGSVSTLTIQRTQQEDSAVYLCASSLGGAGAYNEQFFGPGTRLTVL.

The chain joins TRBV10-3 to TRBJ2-1; 10 bases map to TRBD2. The V gene end was trimmed by 5 bases and the J gene end by 4 bases; junction bases not matched to a gene: 8. From germline, CDR1 is ENHRY and CDR2 SYGVKD. The CDR3 runs to 16 residues. CDR3: CAISHTGTSEYNEQFF. In DNA form, the CDR3 reads TGTGCCATCAGTCACACCGGGACTAGCGAATACAATGAGCAGTTCTTC.

The genes are TRBV10-2 and TRBJ2-7; D gene ambiguous. V lost 3 bases and J 1 base, leaving 7 bases between the germline ends. The germline CDR1 and CDR2 sequences are WSHSY and SAAADI. This CDR3 comprises 13 residues. The CDR3 spells CASSDSGSYEQYF. The DNA for the CDR3 is TGCGCCAGCAGTGACTCCGGTTCCTACGAGCAGTACTTC.

The chain employs TRBV30 and TRBJ2-5; tentative D call: TRBD1 (5 bases). The CDR3 consists of 13 residues. Deletions cut 0 bases from V and 4 bases from J, with 9 bases between. Germline V gene lookup returns CDR1 GTSNPN and CDR2 SVGIG (reference sequence). CDR3 bases: TGTGCCTGGAGTGTACGAAGGGGAGAGACCCAGTACTTC. Translation: CAWSVRRGETQYF.

The J gene is TRBJ2-7, the V gene TRBV19; possibly TRBD1 for D (5 bases). V shed 7 bases and J shed 6 bases, with 10 bases lying between them. This CDR3 has 11 residues. Germline CDR1 and CDR2: LNHDA and SQIVND (reference sequence). The CDR3 bases are TGTGCCAGTACCAACAGGTGCGAGCAGTACTTC. It is translated as CASTNRCEQYF.

Comment on this clone: The junction and the germline gene differ at one end; a read error may be behind it. This rearrangement joins TRBV5-4 to TRBJ2-5; TRBD2 matches at 8 bases. The J call may be in error: the DNA end matches TRBJ2-7 better. The CDR3 is made up of 11 amino acids. Germline loops: CDR1 SGHNT, CDR2 YYREEE (reference sequence). This CDR3 is CVSGSSYEQYF. The CDR3 DNA reads TGTGTCAGCGGGAGCTCCTACGAGCAGTACTTC.

J is TRBJ1-1 and V is TRBV6-5; D uncertain. The CDR3 consists of 16 residues. Per the germline V gene, CDR1 is MNHEY and CDR2 is SVGAGI. The ends were cut back, 2 bases at V and 5 bases at J, with 18 bases in the middle. The CDR3 loop is CASSYGQRGGRTEAFF. CDR3 nucleotide sequence: TGTGCCAGCAGTTACGGGCAGCGGGGAGGCAGGACTGAAGCTTTCTTT.

The CDR3 DNA follows: TGTGCCAGCAGTCCTTCGACAGGATATAGCAATCAGCCCCAGCATTTT. Translated, it gives CASSPSTGYSNQPQHF. This chain links TRBV28 with TRBJ1-5, with D tentatively TRBD1 (6 bases). CDR1 is MDHEN, CDR2 SYDVKM, per germline. V was pared by 5 bases and J by 0 bases, with 14 bases between. This CDR3 comprises 16 residues.

This sequence joins TRBV9 and TRBJ2-1; 9 nucleotides line up with TRBD2. The V gene's germline CDR1 is SGDLS and CDR2 YYNGEE. The junction had 5 bases not matched to a gene; V was cut back by 0 bases and J by 7 bases. This CDR3 region has 15 residues. The CDR3 DNA is TGTGCCAGCAGCGTAGATTGGACTAGCGTAAATGAGCAGTTCTTC. Translating it yields CASSVDWTSVNEQFF.

The V gene is TRBV29-1, the J gene TRBJ2-1, with TRBD2 matching over 10 bases. CDR3 length equals 15 residues. J was trimmed by 2 bases and V by 7 bases; bases with no gene match: 8. Germline loops: CDR1 SQVTM, CDR2 ANQGSEA. The CDR3 DNA reads TGCAGCGCCCGAGTCACTAGCGGGGCCTACAATGAGCAGTTCTTC. Its protein product is CSARVTSGAYNEQFF.

The V gene is TRBV5-6, the J gene TRBJ2-2; the match to TRBD1 covers 8 bases. The CDR3 sequence is 15 residues long. Germline loops: CDR1 SGHDT, CDR2 YYEEEE. Trimming cost V 3 bases and J 6 bases; bases outside gene matches: 7. The CDR3 DNA is TGTGCCAGCAGCTACGCCGGGACAGGACCCGGGGAGCTGTTTTTT. Its protein is CASSYAGTGPGELFF.

The rearrangement links TRBV6-6 to TRBJ2-3; D is unclear. This CDR3 is 12 amino acids long. Germline V CDR1 and CDR2: MNHNY, SVGAGI (reference sequence). V was cut by 6 bases and J by 7 bases, with 11 bases left in between. The CDR3 reads CASSPLSYTQYF. Written as DNA, the CDR3 is TGTGCCAGCAGCCCTCTCTCGTATACGCAGTATTTT.

This chain joins TRBV9 and TRBJ1-6; TRBD1 is a possible D gene (5 bases). V was pared by 3 bases and J by 7 bases, with 8 bases between. Per the germline V gene, CDR1 is SGDLS and CDR2 is YYNGEE. CDR3 length: 13 residues. This CDR3 reads CASSATGNSPLHF. In nucleotides, the CDR3 is TGTGCCAGCAGCGCTACAGGCAATTCACCCCTCCACTTT.

The chain carries TRBV6-1 and TRBJ2-5; a possible D gene is TRBD2 (7 bases). The length of the CDR3 is 16 residues. V lost 4 bases to trimming and J lost 5 bases, with 20 bases between them. Germline lookup yields CDR1 MNHNS and CDR2 SASEGT. The CDR3 region is CASSALGGVPGETQYF. CDR3 sequence (DNA): TGTGCCAGCAGTGCCCTAGGGGGGGTCCCGGGGGAGACCCAGTACTTC.

This chain links TRBV19 with TRBJ1-1; tentative D call: TRBD1 (5 bases). Germline loops: CDR1 LNHDA, CDR2 SQIVND (reference sequence). V was clipped by 8 bases and J by 0 bases, with 13 bases between them. This CDR3 spans 14 amino acids. CDR3 bases: TGTGCCAGTCGTAGGGGCCCCCTGAACACTGAAGCTTTCTTT. Translating gives CASRRGPLNTEAFF.

The chain links TRBV4-2 to TRBJ1-2; tentative D call: TRBD1 (5 bases). Germline lookup yields CDR1 LGHNA and CDR2 YNFKEQ. The length of the CDR3 is 12 residues. Between the trimmed V and J ends, which lost 3 bases and 8 bases, there was a span of 10 bases. The CDR3: CASSQGGDGYTF. The CDR3 DNA is TGTGCCAGCAGCCAGGGAGGGGACGGCTACACCTTC.

The chain links TRBV15 to TRBJ2-5; TRBD2 might be the D (6 bases). CDR3 length: 16 amino acids. V was pared by 0 bases and J by 13 bases, with 24 bases between. The germline CDR1 and CDR2 sequences are LNHNV and YYDKDF (reference sequence). The CDR3 DNA reads as TGTGCCACCAGCAGAGACGGGGGAGCTACAGCCCTAGGGCGGTACTTC. The encoded protein is CATSRDGGATALGRYF.

The chain joins TRBV30 to TRBJ2-3; TRBD2 matches 9 bases. Looked up from germline, CDR1 is GTSNPN and CDR2 is SVGIG (reference sequence). Losses at the gene ends were 0 bases for V and 4 bases for J; bases not matched to a gene: 8. The CDR3 sequence is 16 residues long. Here the CDR3 reads CAWSVGSGRMSDTQYF. CDR3 DNA: TGTGCCTGGAGTGTGGGTAGCGGGAGAATGTCAGATACGCAGTATTTT.

The rearrangement uses TRBV7-8 and TRBJ2-7; 8 positions match TRBD2. This CDR3 is 13 amino acids long. The V gene's germline CDR1 is SGHVS and CDR2 FQNEAQ. Germline trimming cut 5 bases from V and 4 bases from J; bases unmatched to any gene: 4. CDR3 loop: CASSTGLGYEQYF. CDR3 in DNA: TGTGCCAGCAGCACGGGACTAGGATACGAGCAGTACTTC.

This clone came up once. J is TRBJ2-7 and V is TRBV7-9; 9 bases agree with TRBD1. With 4 bases clipped from V and 0 bases from J, the junction kept 10 bases outside the gene matches. Germline V gene lookup returns CDR1 SEHNR and CDR2 FQNEAQ (reference sequence). This CDR3 has 17 amino acids. The CDR3 loop reads CASSSGRDRVSSYEQYF. Here the CDR3 DNA reads TGTGCCAGCAGCTCCGGCCGGGACAGGGTGAGCTCCTACGAGCAGTACTTC.

This sequence joins TRBV7-2 and TRBJ2-3; 7 bases align to TRBD1. The J segment lost 4 bases and the V segment lost 5 bases, leaving 12 bases of the junction unmatched. Germline V CDR1 and CDR2: SGHTA, FQGNSA. CDR3 length equals 16 residues. The CDR3 DNA sequence: TGTGCCAGCAGCGCACAGGGGAAAACAATCTCAGATACGCAGTATTTT. Translated, it gives CASSAQGKTISDTQYF.